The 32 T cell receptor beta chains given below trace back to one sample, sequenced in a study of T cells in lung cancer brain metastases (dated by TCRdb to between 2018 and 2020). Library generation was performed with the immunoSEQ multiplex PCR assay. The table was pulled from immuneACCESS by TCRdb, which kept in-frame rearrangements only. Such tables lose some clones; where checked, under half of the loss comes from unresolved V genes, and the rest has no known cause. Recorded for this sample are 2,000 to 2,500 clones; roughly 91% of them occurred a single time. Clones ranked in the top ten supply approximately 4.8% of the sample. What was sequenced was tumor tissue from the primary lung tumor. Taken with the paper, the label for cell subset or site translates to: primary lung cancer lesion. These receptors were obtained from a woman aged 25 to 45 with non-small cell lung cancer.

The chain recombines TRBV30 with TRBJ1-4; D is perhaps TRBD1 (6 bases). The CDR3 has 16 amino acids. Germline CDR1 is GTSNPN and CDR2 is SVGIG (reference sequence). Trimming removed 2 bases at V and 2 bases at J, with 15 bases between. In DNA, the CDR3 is TGTGCCTGGAGTCCCCGGCGGGGGGCTACTAATGAAAAACTGTTTTTT. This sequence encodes CAWSPRRGATNEKLFF.

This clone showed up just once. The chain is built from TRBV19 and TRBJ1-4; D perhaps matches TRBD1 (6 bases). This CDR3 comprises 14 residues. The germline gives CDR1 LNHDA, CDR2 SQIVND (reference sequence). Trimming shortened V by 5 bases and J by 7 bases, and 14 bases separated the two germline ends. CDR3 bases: TGTGCCAGTAGTGGCCTTACAGGGATTGAAAAACTGTTTTTT. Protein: CASSGLTGIEKLFF. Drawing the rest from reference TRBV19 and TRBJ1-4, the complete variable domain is DGGITQSPKYLFRKEGQNVTLSCEQNLNHDAMYWYRQDPGQGLRLIYYSQIVNDFQKGDIAEGYSVSREKKESFPLTVTSAQKNPTAFYLCASSGLTGIEKLFFGSGTQLSVL.

The CDR3 loop is CASSFRGGRTDTQYF. The DNA for the CDR3 is TGTGCCAGCAGCTTTAGGGGAGGGAGAACAGATACGCAGTATTTT. The chain has TRBV7-9 and TRBJ2-3; 7 bases align to TRBD2. Per the germline V gene, CDR1 is SEHNR and CDR2 is FQNEAQ (reference sequence). The CDR3 has 15 amino acids. Unmatched junction bases numbered 6, after V lost 3 bases and J lost 3 bases.

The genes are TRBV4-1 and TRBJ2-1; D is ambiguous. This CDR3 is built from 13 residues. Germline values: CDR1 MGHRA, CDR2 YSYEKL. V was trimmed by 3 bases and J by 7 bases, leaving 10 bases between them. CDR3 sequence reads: CASSHGSINEQFF. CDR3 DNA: TGCGCCAGCAGCCATGGTAGTATAAATGAGCAGTTCTTC.

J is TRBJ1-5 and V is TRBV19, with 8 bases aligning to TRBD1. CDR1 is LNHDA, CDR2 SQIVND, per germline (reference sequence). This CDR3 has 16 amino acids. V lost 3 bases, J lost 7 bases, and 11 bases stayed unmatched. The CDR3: CASSMAGGVGMQPQHF. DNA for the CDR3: TGTGCCAGTAGTATGGCAGGGGGCGTAGGCATGCAGCCCCAGCATTTT.

The CDR3 region has the DNA TGTGCCAGCAGCTCGGACAAGGGACCCTACAATGAGCAGTTCTTC. Its protein is CASSSDKGPYNEQFF. The V gene is TRBV7-2, the J gene TRBJ2-1; D assignment may be TRBD1 or TRBD2 (5 bases each). The CDR3 extends over 15 amino acids. Trimming pared 4 bases from V and 2 bases from J, leaving 12 bases between. Germline V gives CDR1 SGHTA, CDR2 FQGNSA.

CDR3 region: CSVDSGGQKLFF. The DNA of the CDR3 is TGCAGCGTTGATTCAGGGGGCCAAAAACTGTTTTTT. The rearrangement joins TRBV29-1 to TRBJ1-4; 8 bases are shared with TRBD1. V was clipped by 3 bases and J by 9 bases; unmatched bases: 3. This CDR3 has 12 amino acids. Germline CDR1 and CDR2: SQVTM and ANQGSEA.

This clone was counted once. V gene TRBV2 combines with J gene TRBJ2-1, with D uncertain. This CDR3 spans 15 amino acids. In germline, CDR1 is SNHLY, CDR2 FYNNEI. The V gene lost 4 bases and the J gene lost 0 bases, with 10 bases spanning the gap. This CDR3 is CASSVTVPSYNEQFF. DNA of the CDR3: TGTGCCAGCAGTGTTACCGTTCCCTCCTACAATGAGCAGTTCTTC.

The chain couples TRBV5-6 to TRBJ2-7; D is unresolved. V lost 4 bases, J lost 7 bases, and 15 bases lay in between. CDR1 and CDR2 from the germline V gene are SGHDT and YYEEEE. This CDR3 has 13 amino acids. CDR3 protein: CASSLQLAREQYF. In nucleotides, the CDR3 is TGTGCCAGCAGCCTTCAGCTCGCCCGGGAGCAGTACTTC.

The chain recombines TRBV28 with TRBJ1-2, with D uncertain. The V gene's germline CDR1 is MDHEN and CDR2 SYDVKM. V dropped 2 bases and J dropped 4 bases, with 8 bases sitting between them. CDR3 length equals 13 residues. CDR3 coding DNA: TGTGCCAGCAGTTTAAAATCAGTCTATGGCTACACCTTC. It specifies CASSLKSVYGYTF.

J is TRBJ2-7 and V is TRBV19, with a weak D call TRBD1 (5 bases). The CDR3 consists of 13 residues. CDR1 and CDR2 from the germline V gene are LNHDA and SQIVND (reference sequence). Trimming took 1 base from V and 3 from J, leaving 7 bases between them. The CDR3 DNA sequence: TGTGCCAGTAGTATAGGGACAATCTACGAGCAGTACTTC. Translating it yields CASSIGTIYEQYF.

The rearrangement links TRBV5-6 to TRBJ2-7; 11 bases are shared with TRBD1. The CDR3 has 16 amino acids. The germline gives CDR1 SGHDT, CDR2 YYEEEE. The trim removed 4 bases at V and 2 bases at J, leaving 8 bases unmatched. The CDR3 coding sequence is TGTGCCAGCAGCCTACTCCGGGACAGGGGGACCTACGAGCAGTACTTC. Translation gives CASSLLRDRGTYEQYF.

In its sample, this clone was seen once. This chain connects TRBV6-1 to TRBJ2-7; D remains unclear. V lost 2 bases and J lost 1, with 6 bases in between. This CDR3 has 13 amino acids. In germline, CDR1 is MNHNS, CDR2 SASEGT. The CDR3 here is CASSERYSYEQYF. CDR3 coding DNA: TGTGCCAGCAGTGAACGGTATTCCTACGAGCAGTACTTC.

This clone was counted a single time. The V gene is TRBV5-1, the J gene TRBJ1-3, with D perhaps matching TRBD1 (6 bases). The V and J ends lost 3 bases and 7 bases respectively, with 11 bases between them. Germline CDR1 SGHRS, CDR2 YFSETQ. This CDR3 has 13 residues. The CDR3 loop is CASSSQGPNTIYF. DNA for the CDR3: TGCGCCAGCAGCTCTCAGGGGCCGAACACCATATATTTT.

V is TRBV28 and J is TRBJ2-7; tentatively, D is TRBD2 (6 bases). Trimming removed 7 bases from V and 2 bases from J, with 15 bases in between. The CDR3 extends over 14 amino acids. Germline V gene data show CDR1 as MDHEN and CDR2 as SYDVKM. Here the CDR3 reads CASTLGGEAYEQYF. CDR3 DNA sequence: TGTGCCAGCACCCTTGGCGGGGAAGCCTACGAGCAGTACTTC.

CDR3 DNA sequence: TGTGCCAGCAGTGAACTTCCGGGACAGGGGACGGGGGAGCAGTACTTC. Its protein product is CASSELPGQGTGEQYF. J is TRBJ2-7 and V is TRBV6-1, with 10 bases identical to TRBD1. In germline, CDR1 is MNHNS, CDR2 SASEGT. V was clipped by 2 bases and J by 7 bases; unmatched bases: 11. CDR3 length equals 16 residues.

The DNA of the CDR3 is TGTGCCAGCAGGCCTGACAGGGCAGGAGGCTACACCTTC. It codes for CASRPDRAGGYTF. The gene calls are TRBV27 and TRBJ1-2; 7 nucleotides agree with TRBD1. The CDR3 totals 13 residues. Germline lookup yields CDR1 MNHEY and CDR2 SMNVEV (reference sequence). The J segment lost 8 bases and the V segment lost 6 bases, leaving 9 bases of the junction unmatched.

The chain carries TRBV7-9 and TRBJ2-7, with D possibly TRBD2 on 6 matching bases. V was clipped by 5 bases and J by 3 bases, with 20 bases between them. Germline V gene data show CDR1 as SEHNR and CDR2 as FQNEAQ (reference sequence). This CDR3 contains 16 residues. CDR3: CASSTNLPLADYEQYF. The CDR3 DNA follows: TGTGCCAGCAGCACTAACTTACCCTTAGCGGACTACGAGCAGTACTTC.

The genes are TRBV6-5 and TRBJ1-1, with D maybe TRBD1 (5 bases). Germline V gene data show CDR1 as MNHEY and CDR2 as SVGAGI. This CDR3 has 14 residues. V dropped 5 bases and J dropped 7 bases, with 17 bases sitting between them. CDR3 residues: CASSTQGGFGEAFF. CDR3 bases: TGTGCCAGCAGTACCCAGGGTGGATTCGGTGAAGCTTTCTTT.

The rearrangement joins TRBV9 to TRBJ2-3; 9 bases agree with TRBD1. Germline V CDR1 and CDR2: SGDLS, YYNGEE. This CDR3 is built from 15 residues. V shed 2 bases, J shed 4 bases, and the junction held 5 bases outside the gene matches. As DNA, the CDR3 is TGTGCCAGCAGCGTCCGGGACAGGGAGCCAGATACGCAGTATTTT. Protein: CASSVRDREPDTQYF.

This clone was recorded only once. Here the CDR3 DNA reads TGTGCCAGCAGTGAGTGGCTTTCCAATCAGCCCCAGCATTTT. Translating it yields CASSEWLSNQPQHF. The chain uses TRBV6-1 and TRBJ1-5; no definite D call. Trimming took 3 bases from V and 3 from J, leaving 9 bases between them. The germline V gene encodes CDR1 MNHNS and CDR2 SASEGT. This CDR3 is 14 amino acids long.

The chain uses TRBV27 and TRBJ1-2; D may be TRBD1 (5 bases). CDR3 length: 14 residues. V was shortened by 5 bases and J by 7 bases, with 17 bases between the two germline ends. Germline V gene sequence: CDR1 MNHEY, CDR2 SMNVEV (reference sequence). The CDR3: CASSPGTGFGGYTF. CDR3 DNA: TGTGCCAGCAGTCCAGGGACGGGCTTCGGTGGCTACACCTTC.

The CDR3, as DNA: TGTGCCAGCAGCACGCGACTAGCGCACTACGAGCAGTACTTC. Amino acids: CASSTRLAHYEQYF. The gene calls are TRBV5-6 and TRBJ2-7, with 8 nucleotides matching TRBD2. Per germline, CDR1 SGHDT and CDR2 YYEEEE. The trim removed 4 bases at V and 3 bases at J, leaving 6 bases unmatched. The CDR3 contains 14 residues. Filled out from reference TRBV5-6 and TRBJ2-7, the complete variable domain reads DAGVTQSPTHLIKTRGQQVTLRCSPKSGHDTVSWYQQALGQGPQFIFQYYEEEERQRGNFPDRFSGHQFPNYSSELNVNALLLGDSALYLCASSTRLAHYEQYFGPGTRLTVT.

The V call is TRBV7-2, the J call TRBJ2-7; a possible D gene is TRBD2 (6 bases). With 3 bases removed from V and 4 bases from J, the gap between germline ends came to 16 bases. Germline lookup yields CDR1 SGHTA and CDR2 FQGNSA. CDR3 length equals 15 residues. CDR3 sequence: CASSFIVGGRYEQYF. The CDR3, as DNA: TGTGCCAGCAGCTTCATAGTGGGAGGCCGGTACGAGCAGTACTTC.

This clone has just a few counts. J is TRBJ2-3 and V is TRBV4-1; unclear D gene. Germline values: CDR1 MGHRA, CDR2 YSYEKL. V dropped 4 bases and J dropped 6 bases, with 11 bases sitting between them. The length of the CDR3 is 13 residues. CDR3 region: CASSPPGEDTQYF. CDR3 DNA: TGCGCCAGCAGCCCGCCCGGAGAGGATACGCAGTATTTT.

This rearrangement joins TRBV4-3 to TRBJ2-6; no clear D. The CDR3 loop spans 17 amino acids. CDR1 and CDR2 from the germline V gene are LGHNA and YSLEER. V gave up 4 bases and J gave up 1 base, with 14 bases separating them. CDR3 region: CASSRDLRNSGANVLTF. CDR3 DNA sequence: TGCGCCAGCAGCCGAGACCTCAGGAATTCTGGGGCCAACGTCCTGACTTTC.

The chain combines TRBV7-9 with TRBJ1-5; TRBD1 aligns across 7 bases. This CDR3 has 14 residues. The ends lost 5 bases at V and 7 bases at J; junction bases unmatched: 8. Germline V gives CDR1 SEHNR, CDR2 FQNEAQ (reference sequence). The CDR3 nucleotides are TGTGCCAGCAGCCCAGGGGGATTTGGGCAGCCCCAGCATTTT. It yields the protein CASSPGGFGQPQHF.

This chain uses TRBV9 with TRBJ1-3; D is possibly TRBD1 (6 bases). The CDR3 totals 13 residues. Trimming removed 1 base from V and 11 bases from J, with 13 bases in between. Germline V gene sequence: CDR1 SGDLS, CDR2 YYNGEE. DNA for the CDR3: TGTGCCAGCAGCGTACTACAGGGCAATGCCATATATTTT. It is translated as CASSVLQGNAIYF.

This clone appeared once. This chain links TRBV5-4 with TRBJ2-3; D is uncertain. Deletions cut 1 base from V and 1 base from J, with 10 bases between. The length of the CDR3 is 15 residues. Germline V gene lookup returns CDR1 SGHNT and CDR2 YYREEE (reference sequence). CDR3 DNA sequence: TGTGCCAGCAGCTTGAAATGGGCGGGCACAGATACGCAGTATTTT. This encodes CASSLKWAGTDTQYF.

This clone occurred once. The CDR3 DNA sequence: TGTGCCAGCAGCGCGGCCGGGACGAGGTTTACTGAAGCTTTCTTT. This translates into CASSAAGTRFTEAFF. V is TRBV13 and J is TRBJ1-1; D is possibly TRBD1 (5 bases). Germline CDR1 and CDR2: PRHDT and FYEKMQ (reference sequence). V lost 5 bases and J 5 bases, leaving 18 bases between the germline ends. This CDR3 spans 15 amino acids.

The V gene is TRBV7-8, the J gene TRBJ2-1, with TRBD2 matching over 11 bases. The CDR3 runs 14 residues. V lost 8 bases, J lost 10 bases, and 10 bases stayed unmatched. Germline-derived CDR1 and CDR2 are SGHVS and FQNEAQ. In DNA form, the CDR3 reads TGTGCCAGCTTCGGGACTAGCGGAGCAGGCGAGCAGTTCTTC. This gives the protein CASFGTSGAGEQFF.

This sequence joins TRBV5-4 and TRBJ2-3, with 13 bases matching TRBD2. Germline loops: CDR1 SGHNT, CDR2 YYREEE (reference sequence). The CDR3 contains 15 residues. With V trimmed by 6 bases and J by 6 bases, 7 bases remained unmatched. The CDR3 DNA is TGTGCCAGCAACCGGGGGGGACTAGCGGGGGATACGCAGTATTTT. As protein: CASNRGGLAGDTQYF.